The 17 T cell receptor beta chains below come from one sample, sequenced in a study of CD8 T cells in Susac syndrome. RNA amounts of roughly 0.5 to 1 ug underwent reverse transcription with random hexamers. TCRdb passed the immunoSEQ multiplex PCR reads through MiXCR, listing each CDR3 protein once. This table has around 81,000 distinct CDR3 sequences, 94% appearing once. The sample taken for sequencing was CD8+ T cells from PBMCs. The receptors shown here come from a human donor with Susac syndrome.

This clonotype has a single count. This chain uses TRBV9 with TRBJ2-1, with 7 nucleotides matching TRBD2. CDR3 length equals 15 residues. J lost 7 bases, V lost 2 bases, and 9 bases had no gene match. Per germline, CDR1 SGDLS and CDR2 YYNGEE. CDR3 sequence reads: CASSVGGSPGNEQFF. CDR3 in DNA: TGTGCCAGCAGCGTGGGCGGGAGCCCCGGGAATGAGCAGTTCTTC.

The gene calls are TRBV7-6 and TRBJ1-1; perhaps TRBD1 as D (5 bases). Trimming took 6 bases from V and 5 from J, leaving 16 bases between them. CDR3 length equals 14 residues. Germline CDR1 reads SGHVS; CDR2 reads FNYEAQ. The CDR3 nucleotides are TGTGCCAGCAGGCCCACCAGGGCGGCTACTGAAGCTTTCTTT. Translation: CASRPTRAATEAFF.

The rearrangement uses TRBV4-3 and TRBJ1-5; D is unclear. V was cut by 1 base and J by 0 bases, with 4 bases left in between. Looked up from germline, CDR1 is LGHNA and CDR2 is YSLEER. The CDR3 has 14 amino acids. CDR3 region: CASSQGISNQPQHF. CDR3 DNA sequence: TGCGCCAGCAGCCAAGGGATTAGCAATCAGCCCCAGCATTTT.

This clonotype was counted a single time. The DNA of the CDR3 is TGTGCCAGTAGTCCAGGGGTGGGGGACGATCAGCCCCAGCATTTT. Translated, it gives CASSPGVGDDQPQHF. The chain employs TRBV19 and TRBJ1-5, with D possibly TRBD1 on 6 matching bases. The CDR3 has 15 residues. Per the germline V gene, CDR1 is LNHDA and CDR2 is SQIVND (reference sequence). Between the trimmed V and J ends, which lost 5 bases and 5 bases, there was a span of 16 bases.

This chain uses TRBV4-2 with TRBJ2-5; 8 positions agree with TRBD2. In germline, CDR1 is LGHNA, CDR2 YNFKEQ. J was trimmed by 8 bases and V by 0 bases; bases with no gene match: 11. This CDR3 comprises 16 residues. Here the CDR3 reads CASSQETGRVLFTQYF. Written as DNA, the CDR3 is TGTGCCAGCAGCCAAGAAACCGGGAGGGTCCTTTTTACCCAGTACTTC.

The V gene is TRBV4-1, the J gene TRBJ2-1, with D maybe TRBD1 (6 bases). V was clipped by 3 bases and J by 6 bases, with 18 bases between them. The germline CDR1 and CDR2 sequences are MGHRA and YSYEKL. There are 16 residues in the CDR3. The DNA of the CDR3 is TGCGCCAGCAGCCACCCCAGGGGTTCCCTTTTCAATGAGCAGTTCTTC. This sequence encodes CASSHPRGSLFNEQFF.

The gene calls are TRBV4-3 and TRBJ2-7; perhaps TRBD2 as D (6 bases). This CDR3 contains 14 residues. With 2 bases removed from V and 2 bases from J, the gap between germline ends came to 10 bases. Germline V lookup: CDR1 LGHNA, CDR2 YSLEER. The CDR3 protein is CASSQRLETYEQYF. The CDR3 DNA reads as TGCGCCAGCAGCCAACGACTAGAGACCTACGAGCAGTACTTC.

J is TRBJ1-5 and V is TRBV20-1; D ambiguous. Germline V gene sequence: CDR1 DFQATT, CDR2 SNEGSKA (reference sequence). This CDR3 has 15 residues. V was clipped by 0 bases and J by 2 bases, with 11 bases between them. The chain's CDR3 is CSARDLSRGNQPQHF. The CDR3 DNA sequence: TGCAGTGCTAGAGATCTGAGTAGGGGCAATCAGCCCCAGCATTTT.

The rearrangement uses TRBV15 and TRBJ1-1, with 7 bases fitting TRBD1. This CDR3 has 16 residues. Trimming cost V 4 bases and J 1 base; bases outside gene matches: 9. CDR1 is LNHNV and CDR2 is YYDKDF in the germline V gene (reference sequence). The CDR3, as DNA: TGTGCCACCAGCACCGGGGGACAGCCGACGAACACTGAAGCTTTCTTT. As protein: CATSTGGQPTNTEAFF.

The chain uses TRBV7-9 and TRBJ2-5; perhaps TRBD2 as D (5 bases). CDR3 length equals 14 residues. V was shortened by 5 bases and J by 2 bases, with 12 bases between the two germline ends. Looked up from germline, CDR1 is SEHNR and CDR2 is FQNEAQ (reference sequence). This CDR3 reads CASSPPRGQETQYF. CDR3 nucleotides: TGTGCCAGCAGCCCTCCACGGGGACAAGAGACCCAGTACTTC.

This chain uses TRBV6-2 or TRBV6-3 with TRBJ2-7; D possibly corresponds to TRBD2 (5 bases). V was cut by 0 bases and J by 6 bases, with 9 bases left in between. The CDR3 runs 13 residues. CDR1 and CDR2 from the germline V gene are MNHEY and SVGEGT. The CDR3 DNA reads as TGTGCCAGCAGTTACTCGATACTAGGCGAGCAGTACTTC. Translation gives CASSYSILGEQYF.

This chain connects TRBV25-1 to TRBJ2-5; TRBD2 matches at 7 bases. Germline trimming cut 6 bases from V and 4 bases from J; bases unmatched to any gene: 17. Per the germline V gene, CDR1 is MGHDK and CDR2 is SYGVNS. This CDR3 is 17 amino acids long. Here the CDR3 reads CASRSGTNPTGGETQYF. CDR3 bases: TGTGCCAGCAGGTCCGGGACTAACCCGACGGGAGGAGAGACCCAGTACTTC.

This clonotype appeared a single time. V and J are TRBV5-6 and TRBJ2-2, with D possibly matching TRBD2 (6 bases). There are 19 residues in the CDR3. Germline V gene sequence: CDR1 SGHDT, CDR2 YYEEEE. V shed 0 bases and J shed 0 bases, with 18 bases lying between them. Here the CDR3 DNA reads TGTGCCAGCAGCTTGGTCAATTGGAGGGCGACCTCGAACACCGGGGAGCTGTTTTTT. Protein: CASSLVNWRATSNTGELFF.

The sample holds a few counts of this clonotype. The CDR3 DNA reads TGTGCCAGCTCACCGGCTGAGGAGACCCAGTACTTC. This codes for CASSPAEETQYF. This rearrangement joins TRBV18 to TRBJ2-5; no definite D call. The CDR3 covers 12 residues. Trimming took off 3 bases at V and 5 bases at J, with 7 bases between the two ends. Germline V CDR1 and CDR2: KGHSH, LQKENI. The variable domain in full, completed from reference TRBV18 and TRBJ2-5, reads NAGVMQNPRHLVRRRGQEARLRCSPMKGHSHVYWYRQLPEEGLKFMVYLQKENIIDESGMPKERFSAEFPKEGPSILRIQQVVRGDSAAYFCASSPAEETQYFGPGTRLLVL.

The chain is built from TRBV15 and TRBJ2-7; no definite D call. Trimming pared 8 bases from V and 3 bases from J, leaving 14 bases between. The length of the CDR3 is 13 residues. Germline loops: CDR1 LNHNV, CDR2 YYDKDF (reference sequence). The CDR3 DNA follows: TGTGCCACCTCCCTCCGGATGGGCTACGAGCAGTACTTC. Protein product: CATSLRMGYEQYF.

CDR3 DNA sequence: TGTGCCAGCAGCCAAGATGAGCTCCTAGCGGGCTATCAAGAGACCCAGTACTTC. Translating it yields CASSQDELLAGYQETQYF. The chain joins TRBV3-1 to TRBJ2-5, with 8 bases lining up with TRBD2. The V and J ends lost 0 bases and 2 bases, in that order; junction bases with no gene match: 11. CDR1 and CDR2 (germline): LGHDT, YNNKEL (reference sequence). The CDR3 runs 18 residues.

The CDR3 protein is CASRPGMAGVIGGYF. DNA for the CDR3: TGTGCCAGCCGTCCCGGTATGGCGGGGGTAATTGGGGGGTACTTC. The chain joins TRBV27 to TRBJ2-7; 7 bases match TRBD2. The germline CDR1 and CDR2 sequences are MNHEY and SMNVEV (reference sequence). This CDR3 contains 15 residues. V shed 8 bases, J shed 12 bases, and the junction held 22 bases outside the gene matches.